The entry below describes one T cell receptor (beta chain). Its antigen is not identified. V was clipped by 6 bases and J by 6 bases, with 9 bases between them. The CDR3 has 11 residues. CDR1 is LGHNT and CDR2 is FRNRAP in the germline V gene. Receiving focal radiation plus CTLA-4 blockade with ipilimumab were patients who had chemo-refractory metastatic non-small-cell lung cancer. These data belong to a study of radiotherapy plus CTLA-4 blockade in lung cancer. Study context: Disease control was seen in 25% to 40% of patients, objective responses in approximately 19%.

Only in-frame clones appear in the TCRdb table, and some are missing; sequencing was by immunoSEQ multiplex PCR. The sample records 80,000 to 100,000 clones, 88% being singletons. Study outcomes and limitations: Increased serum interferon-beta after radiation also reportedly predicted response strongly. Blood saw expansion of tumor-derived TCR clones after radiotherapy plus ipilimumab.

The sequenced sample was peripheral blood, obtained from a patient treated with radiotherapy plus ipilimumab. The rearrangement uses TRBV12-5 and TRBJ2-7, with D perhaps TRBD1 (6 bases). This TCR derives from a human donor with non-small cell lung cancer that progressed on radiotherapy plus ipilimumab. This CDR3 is CASGQGREQYF. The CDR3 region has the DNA TGTGCTAGTGGACAGGGTCGCGAGCAGTACTTC.